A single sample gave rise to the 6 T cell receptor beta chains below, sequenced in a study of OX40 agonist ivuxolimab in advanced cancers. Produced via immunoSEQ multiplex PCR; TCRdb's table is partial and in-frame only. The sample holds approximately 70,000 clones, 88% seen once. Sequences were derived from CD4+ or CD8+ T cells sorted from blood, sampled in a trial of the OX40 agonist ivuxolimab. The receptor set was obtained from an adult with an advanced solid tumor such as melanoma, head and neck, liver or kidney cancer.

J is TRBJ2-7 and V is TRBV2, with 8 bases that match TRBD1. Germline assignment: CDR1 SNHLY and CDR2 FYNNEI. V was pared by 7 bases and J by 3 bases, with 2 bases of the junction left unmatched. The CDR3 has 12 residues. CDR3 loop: CASNRGNYEQYF. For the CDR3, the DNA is TGTGCCAGCAACAGGGGGAACTACGAGCAGTACTTC.

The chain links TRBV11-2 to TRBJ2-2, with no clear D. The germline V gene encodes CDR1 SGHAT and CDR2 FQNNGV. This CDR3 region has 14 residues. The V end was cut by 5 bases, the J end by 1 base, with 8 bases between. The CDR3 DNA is TGTGCCAGCAGCACAGTGGGGAACACCGGGGAGCTGTTTTTT. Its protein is CASSTVGNTGELFF.

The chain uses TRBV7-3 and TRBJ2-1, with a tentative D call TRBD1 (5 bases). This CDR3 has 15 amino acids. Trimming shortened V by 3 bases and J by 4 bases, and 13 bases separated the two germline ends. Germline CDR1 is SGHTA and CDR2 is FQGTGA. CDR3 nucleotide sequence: TGTGCCAGCAGCTTGGGGCAGGGTTTGTACAATGAGCAGTTCTTC. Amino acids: CASSLGQGLYNEQFF.

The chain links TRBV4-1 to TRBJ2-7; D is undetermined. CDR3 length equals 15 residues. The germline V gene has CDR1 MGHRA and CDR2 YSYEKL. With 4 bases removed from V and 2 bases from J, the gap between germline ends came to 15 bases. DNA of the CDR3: TGCGCCAGCAGCCCGGACGCAGCGTCGGCCTACGAGCAGTACTTC. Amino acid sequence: CASSPDAASAYEQYF.

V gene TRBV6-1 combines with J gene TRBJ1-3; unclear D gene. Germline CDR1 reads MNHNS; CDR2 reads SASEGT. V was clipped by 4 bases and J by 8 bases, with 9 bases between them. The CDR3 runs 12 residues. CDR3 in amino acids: CASSGTGYTIYF. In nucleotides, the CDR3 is TGTGCCAGCAGTGGGACGGGATACACCATATATTTT.

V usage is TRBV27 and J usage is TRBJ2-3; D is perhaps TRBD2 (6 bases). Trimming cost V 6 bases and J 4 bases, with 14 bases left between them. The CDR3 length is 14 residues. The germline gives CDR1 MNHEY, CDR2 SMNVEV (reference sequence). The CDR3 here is CASSRRGLPDTQYF. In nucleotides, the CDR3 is TGTGCCAGCAGCCGTAGGGGACTCCCAGATACGCAGTATTTT.